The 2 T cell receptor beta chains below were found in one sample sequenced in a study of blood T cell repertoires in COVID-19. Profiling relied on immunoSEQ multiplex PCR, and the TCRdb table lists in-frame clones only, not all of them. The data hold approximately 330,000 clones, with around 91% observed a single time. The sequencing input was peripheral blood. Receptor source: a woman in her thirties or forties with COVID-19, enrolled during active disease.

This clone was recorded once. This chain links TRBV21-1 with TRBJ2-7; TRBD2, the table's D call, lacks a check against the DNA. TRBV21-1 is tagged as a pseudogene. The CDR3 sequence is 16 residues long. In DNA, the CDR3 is TGTGCCAGCATCAATAAAGGACTAGTTGGGACCTACGAGCAGTACTTC. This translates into CASINKGLVGTYEQYF.

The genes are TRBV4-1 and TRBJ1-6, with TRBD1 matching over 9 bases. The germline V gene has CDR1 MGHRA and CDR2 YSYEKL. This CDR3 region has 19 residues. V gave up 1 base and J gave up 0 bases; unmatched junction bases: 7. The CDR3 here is CASSQGYGTGSSYNSPLHF. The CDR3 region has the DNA TGCGCCAGCAGCCAAGGGTACGGGACAGGGAGCTCCTATAATTCACCCCTCCACTTT.